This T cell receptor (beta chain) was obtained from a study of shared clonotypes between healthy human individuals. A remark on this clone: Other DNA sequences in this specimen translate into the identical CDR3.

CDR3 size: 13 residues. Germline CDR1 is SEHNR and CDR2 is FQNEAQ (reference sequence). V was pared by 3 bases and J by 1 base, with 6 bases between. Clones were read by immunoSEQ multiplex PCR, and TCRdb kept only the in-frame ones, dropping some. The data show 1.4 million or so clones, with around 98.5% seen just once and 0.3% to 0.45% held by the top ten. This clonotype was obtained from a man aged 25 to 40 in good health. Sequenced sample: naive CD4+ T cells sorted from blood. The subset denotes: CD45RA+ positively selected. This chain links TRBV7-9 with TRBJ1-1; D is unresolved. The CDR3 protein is CASSFRRNTEAFF. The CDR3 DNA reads TGTGCCAGCAGCTTTCGGCGGAACACTGAAGCTTTCTTT. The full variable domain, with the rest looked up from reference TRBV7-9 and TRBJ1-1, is DTGVSQNPRHKITKRGQNVTFRCDPISEHNRLYWYRQTLGQGPEFLTYFQNEAQLEKSRLLSDRFSAERPKGSFSTLEIQRTEQGDSAMYLCASSFRRNTEAFFGQGTRLTVV.